The subject of this entry is one T cell receptor (beta chain). CDR3 length: 12 residues. Per the germline V gene, CDR1 is LGHDT and CDR2 is YNNKEL (reference sequence). The V segment lost 6 bases and the J segment 10 bases; nucleotides outside the gene matches: 3. The sample is drawn from a study of blood T cell repertoires in COVID-19. Study-wide context: Spain, Italy and the United States supplied samples that represented acute and convalescent COVID-19. Sample material is recorded as cDNA or gDNA derived from T cells, B-cell-depleted T cells, or PBMCs.

In the original analysis: Counts of nucleated cells, estimated from reference gene primer amplification, were obtained. Data came from immunoSEQ multiplex PCR; TCRdb stores just in-frame clones and leaves some out. D and trimming come from the DNA, and the V and J calls and clone size come from that table. The data hold 150,000 or so clones, with roughly 80% observed a single time. The sample was peripheral blood. The chain combines TRBV3-1 (or the pseudogene TRBV3-2) with TRBJ1-4; the match to TRBD1 covers 9 bases. The origin of this receptor is a human donor with acute or convalescent COVID-19. The donor label of this sample is uncertain. The DNA of the CDR3 is TGTGCCAGCAGTCTGACAGGGGGAAAACTGTTTTTT. This codes for CASSLTGGKLFF.